The rows below give T cell receptor beta chains drawn from one sample of a study of PD-L1 blockade in urothelial cancer. Some clones are missing from TCRdb's copy, which holds only in-frame ones; the method was immunoSEQ multiplex PCR. The table records approximately 50,000 clones, roughly 80% of them present only once. The specimen comprised PBMCs, sampled around atezolizumab (anti-PD-L1) treatment. All receptors derive from a man aged 70-80 years with urothelial cancer. The CDR3 runs from the conserved cysteine through the conserved F or W. The D gene is left open where the match is weak. The size field is filled for only some rows; it gives once, few, many or a size class.

TRBJ1-1 | TRBV7-9 | TRBD1 | . | CASSATGARNTEAFF | TGTGCCAGCAGCGCAACAGGGGCTCGTAACACTGAAGCTTTCTTT
TRBJ1-2 | TRBV19 | . | few | CASSLGSGPALTF | TGTGCCAGTAGTTTGGGTAGCGGGCCCGCTTTGACCTTC
TRBJ2-7 | TRBV28 | TRBD2 | . | CASSLGGGSSYEQYF | TGTGCCAGCAGTTTAGGCGGCGGGAGTTCCTACGAGCAGTACTTC
TRBJ2-7 | TRBV29-1 | . | . | CSVETGNHYEQYF | TGCAGCGTTGAGACGGGGAATCACTACGAGCAGTACTTC
TRBJ2-2 | TRBV29-1 | . | . | CSAQGSGELFF | TGCAGCGCACAGGGTTCCGGGGAGCTGTTTTTT
TRBJ2-7 | TRBV28 | . | . | CASSPSQGLGTSGDEQYF | TGTGCCAGCAGTCCCTCCCAGGGGTTGGGCACTAGTGGGGACGAGCAGTACTTC
TRBJ2-7 | TRBV5-5 | . | . | CASSLDYGRVYEQYF | TGTGCCAGCAGCTTGGACTACGGCAGGGTCTACGAGCAGTACTTC
TRBJ2-2 | TRBV6-5 | TRBD2 | . | CATMTSGDEELFF | TGTGCCACCATGACTAGCGGGGACGAGGAGCTGTTTTTT
TRBJ2-2 | TRBV6-1 | TRBD1 | . | CASTAGQGAGGELFF | TGTGCCAGCACCGCCGGGCAGGGGGCCGGCGGGGAGCTGTTTTTT
TRBJ2-7 | TRBV28 | TRBD1 | . | CASFPGTASYEQYF | TGTGCCAGCTTCCCCGGGACAGCCTCCTACGAGCAGTACTTC
TRBJ2-3 | TRBV7-3 | TRBD1 | . | CASSGTESTDTQYF | TGTGCCAGCAGCGGGACAGAGAGCACAGATACGCAGTATTTT
TRBJ2-7 | TRBV11-3 | . | . | CASGSRDEQYF | TGTGCCAGCGGCTCGAGGGACGAGCAGTACTTC
TRBJ1-1 | TRBV5-1 | TRBD1 | . | CASRQGQGVVNTEAFF | TGCGCCAGCAGACAGGGACAGGGGGTCGTGAACACTGAAGCTTTCTTT
TRBJ2-1 | TRBV7-2 | TRBD1 | . | CASSYRQGDEQFF | TGTGCCAGCAGCTACCGACAGGGGGATGAGCAGTTCTTC
TRBJ2-4 | TRBV28 | TRBD2 | . | CASSLAGLGLAKNIQYF | TGTGCCAGCAGTTTAGCGGGACTAGGGCTAGCCAAAAACATTCAGTACTTC
TRBJ1-3 | TRBV2 | . | . | CASIGAESTRPGNTIYF | TGTGCCAGCATTGGGGCGGAGTCAACACGGCCTGGAAACACCATATATTTT
TRBJ2-2 | TRBV5-4 | . | . | CASSSGGAGNTGELFF | TGTGCCAGCAGCTCCGGCGGGGCCGGGAACACCGGGGAGCTGTTTTTT
TRBJ2-1 | TRBV7-3 | . | . | CASSLMAGPTHEQFF | TGTGCCAGCAGCTTAATGGCGGGACCCACCCATGAGCAGTTCTTC
TRBJ2-3 | TRBV6-6 | TRBD1 | once | CASSKVDRGTDTQYF | TGTGCCAGCAGCAAGGTCGACAGGGGAACAGATACGCAGTATTTT
TRBJ1-3 | TRBV5-4 | TRBD1 | . | CASSRSGGNTIYF | TGTGCCAGCAGCCGTTCAGGGGGTAACACCATATATTTT
TRBJ1-2 | TRBV6-5 | TRBD1 | . | CASRDRANYGYTF | TGTGCCAGCAGGGACAGGGCTAACTATGGCTACACCTTC
TRBJ1-1 | TRBV28 | TRBD1 | . | CASSIPGQGANTEAFF | TGTGCCAGCAGTATTCCGGGACAGGGGGCCAACACTGAAGCTTTCTTT
TRBJ2-1 | TRBV7-6 | . | . | CASSILTGLMNEQFF | TGTGCCAGCAGCATCCTGACAGGTTTAATGAATGAGCAGTTCTTC
TRBJ2-7 | TRBV5-5 | TRBD1 | . | CASSLEGQTIYEQYF | TGTGCCAGCAGCTTGGAGGGACAGACGATCTACGAGCAGTACTTC
TRBJ1-5 | TRBV4-2 | . | . | CASSQGQDNQPQHF | TGTGCCAGCAGCCAAGGACAGGATAATCAGCCCCAGCATTTT
TRBJ2-1 | TRBV28 | . | once | CASSPRTQPRRGEQFF | TGTGCCAGCAGTCCCCGGACTCAGCCTAGGCGGGGTGAGCAGTTCTTC
TRBJ2-5 | TRBV5-5 | . | . | CASSLFVDRQETQYF | TGTGCCAGCAGCTTGTTTGTGGACAGACAAGAGACCCAGTACTTC
TRBJ1-1 | TRBV18 | . | . | CASSLRGAFEAFF | TGTGCCAGCTCACTGCGGGGGGCATTTGAAGCTTTCTTT
TRBJ1-4 | TRBV11-2 | . | . | CASSLEPGKNEKLFF | TGTGCCAGCAGCTTAGAGCCAGGGAAAAATGAAAAACTGTTTTTT
TRBJ2-7 | TRBV28 | TRBD2 | . | CASSLTFGTSGSEQYF | TGTGCCAGCAGTTTAACGTTCGGGACTAGCGGGAGCGAGCAGTACTTC
TRBJ2-1 | TRBV5-1 | TRBD2 | . | CASSLGRVAGDEQFF | TGCGCCAGCAGCTTGGGGCGAGTGGCGGGAGATGAGCAGTTCTTC
TRBJ2-2 | TRBV27 | TRBD2 | . | CASSYGTSGIPKGTGELFF | TGTGCCAGCAGCTACGGGACTAGCGGGATACCCAAAGGCACCGGGGAGCTGTTTTTT
TRBJ2-7 | TRBV27 | . | once | CASSLRLTLFPYEQYF | TGTGCCAGCAGTTTACGGTTGACACTTTTCCCCTACGAGCAGTACTTC
TRBJ2-7 | TRBV7-2 | TRBD2 | . | CASSPVTSGRNEQYF | TGTGCCAGCAGCCCCGTGACTAGCGGGAGGAACGAGCAGTACTTC
TRBJ2-5 | TRBV29-1 | . | . | CSVWGRVRETQYF | TGCAGCGTGTGGGGCAGGGTCAGAGAGACCCAGTACTTC
TRBJ2-7 | TRBV27 | . | . | CASSRSGASYEQYF | TGTGCCAGCAGTCGGAGCGGCGCCTCCTACGAGCAGTACTTC
TRBJ2-2 | TRBV7-2 | TRBD1 | . | CASSFVGTVNTGELFF | TGTGCCAGCAGCTTCGTTGGGACAGTGAACACCGGGGAGCTGTTTTTT
TRBJ1-1 | TRBV20-1 | . | . | CSAPIPDKAFF | TGCAGTGCGCCAATCCCCGACAAAGCTTTCTTT
TRBJ2-2 | TRBV5-1 | . | . | CASSLDSPPSTGELFF | TGCGCCAGCAGCCTGGATAGCCCCCCGAGCACCGGGGAGCTGTTTTTT
TRBJ2-4 | TRBV28 | TRBD2 | . | CASSLRSAGDIQYF | TGTGCCAGCAGCCTACGGTCCGCGGGGGACATTCAGTACTTC
TRBJ1-1 | TRBV9 | . | . | CASSHTQGMNTEAFF | TGTGCCAGCAGCCATACACAGGGAATGAACACTGAAGCTTTCTTT
TRBJ2-3 | TRBV11-2 | TRBD1 | . | CASSLGDRATDTQYF | TGTGCCAGCAGCTTAGGGGACAGGGCCACAGATACGCAGTATTTT
TRBJ1-1 | TRBV5-1 | . | few | CASSEQGSGVNTEAFF | TGCGCCAGCAGCGAACAGGGTAGTGGGGTGAACACTGAAGCTTTCTTT
TRBJ2-3 | TRBV5-1 | . | . | CASSLRDSISGTDTQYF | TGCGCCAGCAGCTTGAGGGACTCAATTTCTGGCACAGATACGCAGTATTTT
TRBJ1-1 | TRBV6-4 | TRBD1 | . | CASSLTGDTEAFF | TGTGCCAGCAGCCTGACAGGGGACACTGAAGCTTTCTTT